The rows below give T cell receptor beta chains drawn from one sample of a study of CD4 T cells in relation to SARS-CoV-2 and coronaviruses. Antigens of these TCRs are unknown. Here immunoSEQ multiplex PCR was the method, and the copy in TCRdb shows in-frame clones only, minus some. Of 15,000 to 20,000 clones detected, 70% to 80% appear once; the ten largest clones hold roughly a fifth. The sample was CD4+ T cells from PBMCs, cultured in vitro. The receptors shown here come from a human donor in good health. CDR3s include the opening cysteine and the closing phenylalanine or tryptophan. The D gene is left open where the match is weak.

V gene	J gene	D gene	CDR3 protein
TRBV27	TRBJ1-1	.	CASRFLTEAFF
TRBV15	TRBJ2-5	TRBD1	CATSRDRVETQYF
TRBV4-2	TRBJ2-5	.	CASSLDSAESRGTQYF
TRBV7-9	TRBJ1-1	.	CASSLTTGSSEAFF
TRBV19	TRBJ2-5	.	CASSIGEGTETQYF
TRBV21-1	TRBJ2-4	.	CASSKDRLAKNIQYF
TRBV6-4	TRBJ2-7	.	CASSDFSSF
TRBV4-1	TRBJ1-1	.	CASSQRITGMNTEAFF
TRBV9	TRBJ2-7	.	CASSVGGESYEQYF
TRBV20-1	TRBJ2-4	TRBD2	CSASDYWTSGRSLGKNIQYF
TRBV27	TRBJ1-5	.	CASSPTGSSNQPQHF
TRBV7-9	TRBJ2-6	.	CASSLLGAGANVLTF
TRBV11-1	TRBJ2-7	.	CASSLSTRKAGRQYF
TRBV13	TRBJ2-7	TRBD2	CASSRRKGLADYEQYF
TRBV7-3	TRBJ2-6	.	CASSPEHGANVLTF
TRBV5-1	TRBJ1-2	.	CASSLAVGLGYGYTF
TRBV6-1	TRBJ2-5	.	CASSEWRIQETQYF
TRBV4-1	TRBJ1-1	.	CASTGIRTEAFF
TRBV5-1	TRBJ1-5	.	CASSSTGTGNQPQHF
TRBV2	TRBJ2-3	.	CASSKPPDTQYF
TRBV9	TRBJ2-7	TRBD2	CASSVAPGLAGVSEQYF
TRBV6-5	TRBJ1-1	.	CASTGLINTEAFF
TRBV2	TRBJ2-3	.	CASRKVQDTQYF
TRBV12-3/TRBV12-4	TRBJ1-1	.	CASSFSGNTEAFF
TRBV5-1	TRBJ2-7	.	CASSLEGHEQYF
TRBV9	TRBJ2-1	.	CASSPKPAASVYNEQFF
TRBV7-9	TRBJ2-2	.	CASSSPVGELFF
TRBV25-1	TRBJ2-1	.	CASSDLDNNEQFF
TRBV10-3	TRBJ1-5	.	CATEDSYSNQPQHF
TRBV7-3	TRBJ2-2	.	CASSLTSRTDHTGELFF
TRBV5-1	TRBJ2-5	.	CASSQTQETQYF
TRBV12-5	TRBJ1-4	.	CASAYGRGNEKLFF
TRBV24-1	TRBJ2-4	.	CATRPQGAKNIQYF
TRBV30	TRBJ1-1	.	CAYLGNVNTEAFF
TRBV6-5	TRBJ2-2	.	CASSYSSNPGELFF